Listed here are 21 T cell receptor beta chains from one sample, sequenced in a study of cytomegalovirus exposure and HLA in healthy donors. The PCR used 60 Vbeta and 13 Jbeta primers. The method was immunoSEQ multiplex PCR; TCRdb's version includes in-frame clones alone and lacks a portion of them. Among roughly 110,000 clones listed, roughly 80% were seen once. The sequencing sample was made of PBMCs. These receptors were obtained from a man aged 25 to 40 in good health and CMV-seropositive.

The chain joins TRBV6-5 to TRBJ1-2; TRBD1 matches 8 bases. V lost 4 bases and J lost 3; bases outside the gene matches: 7. This CDR3 is built from 15 residues. CDR1 MNHEY and CDR2 SVGAGI come from the germline V gene. The CDR3 is CASSFGGQGYYGYTF. The DNA of the CDR3 is TGTGCCAGCAGTTTCGGCGGACAGGGCTACTATGGCTACACCTTC.

A remark on this clone: Additional DNA sequences in this sample encode the identical CDR3. The V call is TRBV5-4, the J call TRBJ1-2; tentatively, D is TRBD1 (6 bases). The CDR3 has 14 residues. V gave up 0 bases and J gave up 5 bases, with 11 bases separating them. Germline V gene data show CDR1 as SGHNT and CDR2 as YYREEE (reference sequence). CDR3 nucleotide sequence: TGTGCCAGCAGCTTGGGTACAGGGAATTATGGCTACACCTTC. Translating gives CASSLGTGNYGYTF.

V and J are TRBV21-1 and TRBJ1-5. TRBV21-1 is a listed pseudogene. The CDR3 is 16 amino acids. The CDR3 sequence is CASSKEAGTAGQPQHF. The CDR3 region has the DNA TGTGCCAGCAGCAAAGAAGCGGGAACGGCTGGTCAGCCCCAGCATTTT.

The rearrangement links TRBV5-1 to TRBJ2-5, with 11 bases identical to TRBD1. This CDR3 has 15 amino acids. Germline V gene lookup returns CDR1 SGHRS and CDR2 YFSETQ. V shed 4 bases and J 5 bases; nucleotides not matched to a gene: 7. Here the CDR3 reads CASSGMGQGEETQYF. The CDR3, as DNA: TGCGCCAGCAGCGGCATGGGACAGGGGGAGGAGACCCAGTACTTC.

V gene TRBV7-9 combines with J gene TRBJ1-4; the D gene is possibly TRBD1 (5 bases). The V end was cut by 6 bases, the J end by 8 bases, with 16 bases between. Germline V gives CDR1 SEHNR, CDR2 FQNEAQ (reference sequence). The CDR3 is 14 amino acids. The CDR3 here is CASSSRAGGEKLFF. The CDR3 bases are TGTGCCAGCAGTTCTAGGGCCGGGGGAGAAAAACTGTTTTTT.

The V gene is TRBV13, the J gene TRBJ1-4, with 10 nucleotides matching TRBD1. CDR1 is PRHDT, CDR2 FYEKMQ, per germline (reference sequence). The CDR3 runs to 18 residues. Trimming removed 4 bases from V and 1 base from J; junction bases left unmatched: 9. CDR3 amino acids: CASSSLRDRGVTNEKLFF. CDR3 DNA: TGTGCCAGCAGCTCGCTCCGGGACAGGGGTGTAACTAATGAAAAACTGTTTTTT. The full variable domain, rest sourced from reference TRBV13 and TRBJ1-4, is AAGVIQSPRHLIKEKRETATLKCYPIPRHDTVYWYQQGPGQDPQFLISFYEKMQSDKGSIPDRFSAQQFSDYHSELNMSSLELGDSALYFCASSSLRDRGVTNEKLFFGSGTQLSVL.

V gene TRBV5-6 combines with J gene TRBJ1-1; D perhaps matches TRBD1 (6 bases). Germline CDR1 reads SGHDT; CDR2 reads YYEEEE. The CDR3 loop spans 15 amino acids. V lost 8 bases, J lost 0 bases, and 17 bases lay in between. For the CDR3, the DNA is TGTGCCAGTGGGGGGGGCGAGGAGATGAACACTGAAGCTTTCTTT. It translates to CASGGGEEMNTEAFF.

V is TRBV5-1 and J is TRBJ2-1; possible D gene TRBD2, 5 bases. V lost 4 bases and J 7 bases, leaving 15 bases between the germline ends. CDR1 SGHRS and CDR2 YFSETQ come from the germline V gene. CDR3 length: 14 amino acids. CDR3 sequence (DNA): TGCGCCAGCAGCCTGCCTCGGGGAAGAAATGAGCAGTTCTTC. Protein product: CASSLPRGRNEQFF.

The chain couples TRBV19 to TRBJ2-7, with D perhaps matching TRBD1 (5 bases). CDR1 and CDR2 from the germline V gene are LNHDA and SQIVND (reference sequence). Trimming cost V 4 bases and J 5 bases, with 12 bases left between them. The CDR3 has 13 residues. Here the CDR3 reads CASSTRVLDEQYF. CDR3 bases: TGTGCCAGTAGTACCAGGGTATTAGACGAGCAGTACTTC. Drawing the rest from reference TRBV19 and TRBJ2-7, the complete variable domain is DGGITQSPKYLFRKEGQNVTLSCEQNLNHDAMYWYRQDPGQGLRLIYYSQIVNDFQKGDIAEGYSVSREKKESFPLTVTSAQKNPTAFYLCASSTRVLDEQYFGPGTRLTVT.

A single count supports this clone. This chain uses TRBV7-2 with TRBJ1-2, with D maybe TRBD1 (6 bases). Germline assignment: CDR1 SGHTA and CDR2 FQGNSA. The V gene lost 5 bases and the J gene lost 6 bases, with 13 bases spanning the gap. The CDR3 spans 13 residues. The CDR3 region is CASSPNSGDGYTF. The DNA for the CDR3 is TGTGCCAGCAGCCCAAACTCAGGGGATGGCTACACCTTC. The full variable domain, in which reference TRBV7-2 and TRBJ1-2 provide the parts outside the CDR3, is GAGVSQSPSNKVTEKGKDVELRCDPISGHTALYWYRQSLGQGLEFLIYFQGNSAPDKSGLPSDRFSAERTGGSVSTLTIQRTQQEDSAVYLCASSPNSGDGYTFGSGTRLTVV.

The V call is TRBV5-4, the J call TRBJ1-3; 10 bases line up with TRBD1. Germline CDR1 is SGHNT and CDR2 is YYREEE (reference sequence). The V segment lost 4 bases and the J segment 2 bases; nucleotides outside the gene matches: 6. This CDR3 contains 16 residues. The CDR3 DNA follows: TGTGCCAGCAGCCACCGGACAGGGGGGACTGGAAACACCATATATTTT. Amino acid sequence: CASSHRTGGTGNTIYF.

V is TRBV7-9 and J is TRBJ2-1; D is possibly TRBD2 (5 bases). The V gene's germline CDR1 is SEHNR and CDR2 FQNEAQ (reference sequence). The CDR3 extends over 16 amino acids. The germline V and J ends were trimmed by 5 bases and 3 bases, with 17 bases remaining between them. CDR3 loop: CASSQSAPRDYNEQFF. The CDR3 bases are TGTGCCAGCAGCCAGTCGGCCCCGAGGGACTACAATGAGCAGTTCTTC. The entire variable domain, with the rest obtained from reference TRBV7-9 and TRBJ2-1, is as follows: DTGVSQNPRHKITKRGQNVTFRCDPISEHNRLYWYRQTLGQGPEFLTYFQNEAQLEKSRLLSDRFSAERPKGSFSTLEIQRTEQGDSAMYLCASSQSAPRDYNEQFFGPGTRLTVL.

The chain couples TRBV2 to TRBJ1-2; no definite D call. CDR3 size: 11 residues. CDR1 and CDR2 from the germline V gene are SNHLY and FYNNEI. V lost 3 bases to trimming and J lost 5 bases, with 4 bases between them. The CDR3 nucleotides read TGTGCCAGCAGTGACCCGTATGGCTACACCTTC. Translating it yields CASSDPYGYTF.

The rearrangement joins TRBV7-9 to TRBJ1-1, with D perhaps TRBD1 (6 bases). Germline CDR1 reads SEHNR; CDR2 reads FQNEAQ (reference sequence). V was clipped by 5 bases and J by 2 bases, with 9 bases between them. CDR3 length: 13 amino acids. As DNA, the CDR3 is TGTGCCAGCAGCGTACAGGGAAACACTGAAGCTTTCTTT. Its translation: CASSVQGNTEAFF.

The rearrangement links TRBV9 to TRBJ2-4, with 7 bases lining up with TRBD2. This CDR3 is 15 amino acids long. The junction had 7 bases not matched to a gene; V was cut back by 3 bases and J by 4 bases. Germline CDR1 is SGDLS and CDR2 is YYNGEE. The CDR3 DNA sequence: TGTGCCAGCAGCGGGGGGGAGGGAGGGAAAAACATTCAGTACTTC. Amino acid sequence: CASSGGEGGKNIQYF.

This chain connects TRBV2 to TRBJ1-4; 9 positions match TRBD1. This CDR3 has 14 residues. The germline V gene encodes CDR1 SNHLY and CDR2 FYNNEI. J lost 7 bases, V lost 6 bases, and 6 bases had no gene match. The CDR3 protein is CASSDRQGGEKLFF. DNA for the CDR3: TGTGCCAGCAGCGATCGACAGGGGGGTGAAAAACTGTTTTTT.

The V and J genes are TRBV10-2 and TRBJ1-1; D is unresolved. V was shortened by 7 bases and J by 1 base, with 13 bases between the two germline ends. The CDR3 length is 14 residues. The germline V gene encodes CDR1 WSHSY and CDR2 SAAADI. The CDR3 region has the DNA TGCGCCAGCACCACGTTTGAGAGGAACACTGAAGCTTTCTTT. Protein sequence: CASTTFERNTEAFF.

The chain links TRBV7-9 to TRBJ2-3; 9 bases agree with TRBD2. J gave up 2 bases and V 1 base, and 4 bases lay outside the gene matches. Germline CDR1 reads SEHNR; CDR2 reads FQNEAQ (reference sequence). The CDR3 length is 16 residues. The CDR3 coding sequence is TGTGCCAGCAGCTTAGTAAGCGGGAGGCCCACAGATACGCAGTATTTT. As protein: CASSLVSGRPTDTQYF. The whole variable domain, remainder taken from reference TRBV7-9 and TRBJ2-3, is DTGVSQNPRHKITKRGQNVTFRCDPISEHNRLYWYRQTLGQGPEFLTYFQNEAQLEKSRLLSDRFSAERPKGSFSTLEIQRTEQGDSAMYLCASSLVSGRPTDTQYFGPGTRLTVL.

This chain connects TRBV28 to TRBJ2-5; D may be TRBD2 (5 bases). The closer fit of TRBJ2-7 to the DNA end suggests the J call may be wrong. This CDR3 is built from 14 residues. Germline V gives CDR1 MDHEN, CDR2 SYDVKM. In DNA form, the CDR3 reads TGTGCCAGCAGTTTATCTGGGAGACCTTTCGAGCAGTACTTC. Protein product: CASSLSGRPFEQYF.

The J gene is TRBJ2-2, the V gene TRBV4-2; 8 bases are a match to TRBD2. V was pared by 4 bases and J by 6 bases, with 7 bases of the junction left unmatched. The CDR3 has 15 residues. Germline V gene sequence: CDR1 LGHNA, CDR2 YNFKEQ. For the CDR3, the DNA is TGTGCCAGCAGCCCGAAGCGGGAGCAAGCCGGGGAGCTGTTTTTT. This codes for CASSPKREQAGELFF.

V usage is TRBV27 and J usage is TRBJ2-1, with D possibly TRBD2 on 6 matching bases. The CDR3 covers 16 residues. Germline-derived CDR1 and CDR2 are MNHEY and SMNVEV (reference sequence). The V end was cut by 3 bases, the J end by 7 bases, with 19 bases between. In DNA form, the CDR3 reads TGTGCCAGCAGTTTCGATTGGAGGGAGGTTGAAAATGAGCAGTTCTTC. Protein product: CASSFDWREVENEQFF.